A selection of T cell receptor beta chains follows, all from one sample in a study of memory CD4+ T cells and cytomegalovirus serostatus. Data came from immunoSEQ multiplex PCR; TCRdb stores just in-frame clones and leaves some out. This sample has tens of thousands of clones, with approximately 80% found just once. Material: memory CD4+ T cells from blood. All receptors come from an adult in good health and CMV-seropositive. CDR3s include the opening cysteine and the closing phenylalanine or tryptophan. D genes are given only for firm matches. Some rows mark clone size as missing; the rest say once, few, many or name a class of expanded clone.

>TRBJ2-1|-|TRBD2|TRBV29-1
TGCAGCGTCCACCCGGGACTAGCGGGGAACAATGAGCAGTTCTTC
CSVHPGLAGNNEQFF
>TRBJ2-1|-|-|TRBV7-8
TGTGCCAGCAGCTTATTTCCCGGGAGCCACAATGAGCAGTTCTTC
CASSLFPGSHNEQFF
>TRBJ2-7|-|TRBD1|TRBV11-2
TGTGCCAGCAGCTTAGTCCTACAGGGGGCGCTTGTCTACGAGCAGTACTTC
CASSLVLQGALVYEQYF
>TRBJ2-1|medium-sized|-|TRBV11-2
TGTGCCAGCAGCCAAGGACGGATATACAATGAGCAGTTCTTC
CASSQGRIYNEQFF
>TRBJ2-5|-|-|TRBV29-1
TGCAGCGTTAGACCTCCGGGTACCATACAAGAGACCCAGTACTTC
CSVRPPGTIQETQYF
>TRBJ1-1|-|-|TRBV28
TGTGCCAGCAGCCTTGGCGGGGAAACGGCCCGGACTTTCTTT
CASSLGGETARTFF
>TRBJ2-5|-|-|TRBV5-4
TGTGCCAGCAGCTCTAGCCCGCAAGAGACCCAGTACTTC
CASSSSPQETQYF
>TRBJ1-1|-|-|TRBV2
TGTGCCAGCAGGGTCGGGAACACTGAAGCTTTCTTT
CASRVGNTEAFF
>TRBJ2-7|few|-|TRBV19
TGTGCCAGTATTACGATGTACCCCTACGAGCAGTACTTC
CASITMYPYEQYF
>TRBJ2-3|-|TRBD1|TRBV30
TGTGCCTGGAGTGTACAAGGGGGCCTTACGCAGTATTTT
CAWSVQGGLTQYF
>TRBJ2-1|-|-|TRBV29-1
TGCAGCGTTGAAGATCCCGCTGGGTGGCAGTTCTTC
CSVEDPAGWQFF
>TRBJ2-1|-|TRBD1|TRBV5-1
TGCGCCAGCAGCTCCAGACAGGGGCCCAATGAGCAGTTCTTC
CASSSRQGPNEQFF
>TRBJ1-1|-|-|TRBV28
TGTGCCAGCAGTTCCCCCTCGTTGAACACTGAAGCTTTCTTT
CASSSPSLNTEAFF
>TRBJ1-5|-|-|TRBV10-2
TGCGCCAGCAGTGACCCGAACAGGGATAGCAATCAGCCCCAGCATTTT
CASSDPNRDSNQPQHF
>TRBJ1-3|-|-|TRBV6-5
TGTGCCAGCAGTTTGACAGCTGGAAACACCATATATTTT
CASSLTAGNTIYF
>TRBJ1-2|few|-|TRBV5-1
TGCGCCAGCAGCTTGGAGGGCGCTAACTATGGCTACACCTTC
CASSLEGANYGYTF
>TRBJ2-3|-|TRBD2|TRBV5-4
TGTGCCAGCAGCCCTATAGCGGGGGATAGCACAGATACGCAGTATTTT
CASSPIAGDSTDTQYF
>TRBJ2-7|-|-|TRBV10-3
TGTGCCATCAGTGAGTCGGGCAGAACCTACGAGCAGTACTTC
CAISESGRTYEQYF
>TRBJ1-2|-|-|TRBV4-1
TGCGCCAGCAGCCTTAGGCCGGGACCTAGGGAGGGCTACACCTTC
CASSLRPGPREGYTF
>TRBJ1-2|-|-|TRBV9
TGTGCCAGCAGCGTAGGGTCGGGGCAGGACTATGGCTACACCTTC
CASSVGSGQDYGYTF
>TRBJ2-1|-|TRBD2|TRBV30
TGTGCCTGGAGACTGGCAGGGGTAGCGGGAGATTGGAATGAGCAGTTCTTC
CAWRLAGVAGDWNEQFF
>TRBJ2-3|-|-|TRBV7-3
TGTGCCAGCAGCTTCGAGACAGATACGCAGTATTTT
CASSFETDTQYF
>TRBJ2-5|-|TRBD2|TRBV28
TGTGCCAGCAGCCTCAGCGGGAGGGTGGAGACCCAGTACTTC
CASSLSGRVETQYF
>TRBJ2-5|-|TRBD1|TRBV9
TGTGCCAGCAGCGCAAGGACAGGGGACCTGGAGACCCAGTACTTC
CASSARTGDLETQYF
>TRBJ2-1|-|TRBD2|TRBV5-6
TGTGCCAGCAGCTTCGAAAAGACTAGCGGTTACAATGAGCAGTTCTTC
CASSFEKTSGYNEQFF